A selection of T cell receptor beta chains follows, all from one sample in a study of Ad26.COV2.S vaccination and SARS-CoV-2 variants. Sequenced by immunoSEQ multiplex PCR; TCRdb stores in-frame clones only, minus some. The profile shows more than 300,000 clones, roughly 90% of them singletons. The source was peripheral blood, collected in a trial of Ad26.COV2.S vaccine versus placebo. These receptors all stem from a person between 18 and 65 years old who received the Ad26.COV2.S COVID-19 vaccine or a placebo. CDR3s include the opening cysteine and the closing phenylalanine or tryptophan. Fields, in order: J gene, V gene, CDR3 protein.

>TRBJ2-2|TRBV28
CASSHSRGGGYTGELFF
>TRBJ2-3|TRBV7-3
CASSSLAGVDTQYF
>TRBJ1-6|TRBV7-2
CASSSGHGLNSPLHF
>TRBJ2-7|TRBV6-5
CASSPGTRGEQYF
>TRBJ1-5|TRBV7-2
CASSSGQGGQPQHF
>TRBJ2-2|TRBV7-8
CASSRETVFTGELFF
>TRBJ1-1|TRBV9
CASSPSGATRTEAFF
>TRBJ2-3|TRBV4-2
CASSQVSASGSYTQYF
>TRBJ1-4|TRBV4-2
CASSRSSGTGEKLFF
>TRBJ2-7|TRBV10-1
CAIQQGLGRLAEQYF
>TRBJ1-4|TRBV5-1
CASSFNTGGGEKLFF
>TRBJ1-6|TRBV3-1/TRBV3-2
CASSQGQGISSPLHF
>TRBJ2-7|TRBV2
CASSIGTGSYEQYF
>TRBJ2-5|TRBV3-1/TRBV3-2
CASSQVQGGVGETQYF
>TRBJ1-4|TRBV11-2
CASSPRAANEKLFF
>TRBJ1-1|TRBV6-2/TRBV6-3
CASSYSPDSLSRAFF
>TRBJ2-3|TRBV18
CASSPRGHTDTQYF
>TRBJ1-6|TRBV7-8
CASSLALMTGGVSPLHF
>TRBJ2-1|TRBV6-2/TRBV6-3
CASSYSPQGAEQFF
>TRBJ2-7|TRBV7-2
CASRGAPTYEQYF
>TRBJ1-6|TRBV29-1
CSVTGDGGNSPLHF
>TRBJ2-7|TRBV10-3
CAIMGSNSDEQYF
>TRBJ2-1|TRBV19
CASSKTGNNEQFF
>TRBJ1-2|TRBV10-1
CASSESVSQGRDYGYTF
>TRBJ2-1|TRBV19
CASRPDRTSGKTFF
>TRBJ1-2|TRBV3-1/TRBV3-2
CASSLQGGYGYTF
>TRBJ2-5|TRBV3-1/TRBV3-2
CASSQRTGGQETQYF
>TRBJ1-1|TRBV5-5
CASSLVDLAATGRNTEAFF
>TRBJ1-1|TRBV5-6
CASSPLAGTEAFF
>TRBJ2-7|TRBV3-1/TRBV3-2
CASSLGITRDEQYF
>TRBJ2-1|TRBV9
CASSSRTGTSGSSYNEQFF